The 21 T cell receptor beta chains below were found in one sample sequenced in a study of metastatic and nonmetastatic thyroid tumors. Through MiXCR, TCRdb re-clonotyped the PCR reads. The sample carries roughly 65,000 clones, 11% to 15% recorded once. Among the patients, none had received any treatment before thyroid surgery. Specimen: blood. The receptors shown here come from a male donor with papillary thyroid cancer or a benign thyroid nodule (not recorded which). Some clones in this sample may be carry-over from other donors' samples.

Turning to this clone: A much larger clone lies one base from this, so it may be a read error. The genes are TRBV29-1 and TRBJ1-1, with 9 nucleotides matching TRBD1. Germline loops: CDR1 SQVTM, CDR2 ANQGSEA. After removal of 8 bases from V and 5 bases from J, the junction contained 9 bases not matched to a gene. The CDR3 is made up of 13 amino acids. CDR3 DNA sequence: TGCAGCTTTCCCGACAGGGGGGGGACTGAAGCTTTCTTT. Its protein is CSFPDRGGTEAFF. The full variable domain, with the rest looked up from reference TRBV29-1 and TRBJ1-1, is SAVISQKPSRDICQRGTSLTIQCQVDSQVTMMFWYRQQPGQSLTLIATANQGSEATYESGFVIDKFPISRPNLTFSTLTVSNMSPEDSSIYLCSFPDRGGTEAFFGQGTRLTVV.

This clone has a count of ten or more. CDR3 loop: CASSPTSGTYEQYF. CDR3 DNA: TGCGCCAGCAGCCCGACTAGCGGGACCTACGAGCAGTACTTC. This chain joins TRBV4-3 and TRBJ2-7, with TRBD2 identical over 11 bases. V was clipped by 4 bases and J by 2 bases; unmatched bases: 1. This CDR3 spans 14 amino acids. Germline loops: CDR1 LGHNA, CDR2 YSLEER.

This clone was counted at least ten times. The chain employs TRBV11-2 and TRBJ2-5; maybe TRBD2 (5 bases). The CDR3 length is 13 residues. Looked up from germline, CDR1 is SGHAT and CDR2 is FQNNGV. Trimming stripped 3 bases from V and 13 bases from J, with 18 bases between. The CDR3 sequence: CASSFSSPSTRYF. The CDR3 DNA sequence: TGTGCCAGCAGCTTTTCTAGCCCGTCGACGCGGTACTTC. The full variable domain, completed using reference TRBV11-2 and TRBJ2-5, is EAGVAQSPRYKIIEKRQSVAFWCNPISGHATLYWYQQILGQGPKLLIQFQNNGVVDDSQLPKDRFSAERLKGVDSTLKIQPAKLEDSAVYLCASSFSSPSTRYFGPGTRLLVL.

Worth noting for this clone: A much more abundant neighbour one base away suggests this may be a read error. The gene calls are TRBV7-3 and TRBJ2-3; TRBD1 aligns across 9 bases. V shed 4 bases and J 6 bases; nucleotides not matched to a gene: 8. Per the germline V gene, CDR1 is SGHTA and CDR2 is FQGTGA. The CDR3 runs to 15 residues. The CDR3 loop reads CASSSKGQGLDTQYF. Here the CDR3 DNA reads TGTGCCAGCAGCTCGAAGGGACAGGGCCTGGATACGCAGTATTTT.

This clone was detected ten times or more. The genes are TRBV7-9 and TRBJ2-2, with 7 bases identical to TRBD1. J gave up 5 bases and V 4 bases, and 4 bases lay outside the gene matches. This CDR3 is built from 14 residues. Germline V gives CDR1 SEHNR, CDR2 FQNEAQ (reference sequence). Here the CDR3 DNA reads TGTGCCAGCAGCTGGGCAGGGGGTACCGGGGAGCTGTTTTTT. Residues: CASSWAGGTGELFF.

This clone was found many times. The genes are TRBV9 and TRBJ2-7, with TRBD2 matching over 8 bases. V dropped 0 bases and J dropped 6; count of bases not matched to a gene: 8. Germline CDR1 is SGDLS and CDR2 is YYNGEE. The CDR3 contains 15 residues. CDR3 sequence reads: CASSVADGTRCEQYV. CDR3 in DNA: TGTGCCAGCAGCGTAGCGGACGGGACTAGATGCGAGCAGTACGTC.

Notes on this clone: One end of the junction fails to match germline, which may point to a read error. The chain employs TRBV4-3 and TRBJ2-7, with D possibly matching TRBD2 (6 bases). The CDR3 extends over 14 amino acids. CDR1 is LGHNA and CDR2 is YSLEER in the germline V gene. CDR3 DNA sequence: TGCGCCAGCAGCCCTTTCACTAGCTCCTACGAGCAGTGCTTC. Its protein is CASSPFTSSYEQCF.

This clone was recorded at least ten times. Here the CDR3 reads CSAEGLDRGGLETQYF. The CDR3 coding sequence is TGCAGTGCCGAGGGCTTAGACAGGGGAGGTTTAGAGACCCAGTACTTC. This sequence joins TRBV20-1 and TRBJ2-5, with 8 bases lining up with TRBD1. The V and J ends lost 6 bases and 4 bases, in that order; junction bases with no gene match: 16. Looked up from germline, CDR1 is DFQATT and CDR2 is SNEGSKA (reference sequence). The CDR3 totals 16 residues.

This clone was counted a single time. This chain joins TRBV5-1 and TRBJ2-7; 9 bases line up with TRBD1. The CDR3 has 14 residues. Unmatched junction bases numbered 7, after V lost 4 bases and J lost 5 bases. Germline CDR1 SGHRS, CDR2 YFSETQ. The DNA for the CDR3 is TGCGCCAGCAGCCCCGGGGACAGGGAAAACGAGCAGTACTTC. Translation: CASSPGDRENEQYF.

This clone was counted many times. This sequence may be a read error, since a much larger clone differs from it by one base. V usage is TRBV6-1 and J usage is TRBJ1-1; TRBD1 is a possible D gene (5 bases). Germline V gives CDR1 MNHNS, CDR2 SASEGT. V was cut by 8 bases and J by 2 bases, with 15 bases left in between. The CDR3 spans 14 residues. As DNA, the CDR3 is TGTGCCAGCCTTGGGGCGGGGAGAAACACTGAAGCTTTCTTT. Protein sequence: CASLGAGRNTEAFF.

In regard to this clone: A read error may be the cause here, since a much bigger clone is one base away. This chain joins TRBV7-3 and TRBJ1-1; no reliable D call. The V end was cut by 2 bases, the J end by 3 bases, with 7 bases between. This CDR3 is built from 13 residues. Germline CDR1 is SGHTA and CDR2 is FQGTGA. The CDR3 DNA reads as TGTGCCAGCAGCTTAGGGGAGTACACTGAAGCTTTCTTT. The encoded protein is CASSLGEYTEAFF.

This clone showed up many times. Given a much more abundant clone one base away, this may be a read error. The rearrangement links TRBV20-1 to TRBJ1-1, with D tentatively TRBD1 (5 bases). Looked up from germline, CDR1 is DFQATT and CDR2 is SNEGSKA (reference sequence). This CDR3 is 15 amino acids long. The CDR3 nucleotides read TGCAGTGCTAGAGAACCCCAGGGCGTGAACACTGAAGCTTCCTTT. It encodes CSAREPQGVNTEASF.

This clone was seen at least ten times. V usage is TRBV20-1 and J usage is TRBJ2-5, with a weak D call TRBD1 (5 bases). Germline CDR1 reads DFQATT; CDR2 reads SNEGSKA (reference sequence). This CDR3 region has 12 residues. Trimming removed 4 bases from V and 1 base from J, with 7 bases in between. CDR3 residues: CSAKDIQETQYF. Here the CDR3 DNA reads TGCAGTGCTAAGGACATCCAAGAGACCCAGTACTTC.

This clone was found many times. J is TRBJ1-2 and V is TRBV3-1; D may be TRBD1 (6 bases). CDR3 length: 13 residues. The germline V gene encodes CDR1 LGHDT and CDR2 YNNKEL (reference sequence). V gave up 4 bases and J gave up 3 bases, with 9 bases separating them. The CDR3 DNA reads TGTGCCAGCAGCCTCCGACAGGACTATGGCTACACCTTC. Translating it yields CASSLRQDYGYTF.

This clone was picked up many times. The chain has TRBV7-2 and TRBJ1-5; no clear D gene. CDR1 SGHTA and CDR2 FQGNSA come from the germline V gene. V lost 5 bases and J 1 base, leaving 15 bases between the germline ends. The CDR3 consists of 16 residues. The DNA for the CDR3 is TGTGCCAGCAGCCCTAGGTTAGGGATAAGCAATCAGCCCCAGCATTTT. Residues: CASSPRLGISNQPQHF.

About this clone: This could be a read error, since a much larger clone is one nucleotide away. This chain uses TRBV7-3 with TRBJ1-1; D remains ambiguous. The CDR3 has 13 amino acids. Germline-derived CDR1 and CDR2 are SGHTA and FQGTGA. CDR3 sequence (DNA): TGTGCCAGCAGCTTCGGGGAGTACACTGAAGCTCTCTTT. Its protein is CASSFGEYTEALF.

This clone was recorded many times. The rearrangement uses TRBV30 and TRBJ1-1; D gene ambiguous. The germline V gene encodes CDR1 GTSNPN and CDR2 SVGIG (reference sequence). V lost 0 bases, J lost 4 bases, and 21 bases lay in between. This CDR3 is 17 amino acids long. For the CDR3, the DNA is TGTGCCTGGAGTGTACGGGCAGCCGGATTTGCTCCCACTGAAGCTTTCTTT. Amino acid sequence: CAWSVRAAGFAPTEAFF. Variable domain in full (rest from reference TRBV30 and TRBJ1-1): SQTIHQWPATLVQPVGSPLSLECTVEGTSNPNLYWYRQAAGRGLQLLFYSVGIGQISSEVPQNLSASRPQDRQFILSSKKLLLSDSGFYLCAWSVRAAGFAPTEAFFGQGTRLTVV.

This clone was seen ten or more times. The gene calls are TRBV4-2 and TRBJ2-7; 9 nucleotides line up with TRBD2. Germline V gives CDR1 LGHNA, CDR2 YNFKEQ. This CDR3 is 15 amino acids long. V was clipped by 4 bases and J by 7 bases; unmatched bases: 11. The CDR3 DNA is TGTGCCAGCAGCCCTGGCGCGGGAGGGCCCGGAGAGCAGTACGTC. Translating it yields CASSPGAGGPGEQYV.

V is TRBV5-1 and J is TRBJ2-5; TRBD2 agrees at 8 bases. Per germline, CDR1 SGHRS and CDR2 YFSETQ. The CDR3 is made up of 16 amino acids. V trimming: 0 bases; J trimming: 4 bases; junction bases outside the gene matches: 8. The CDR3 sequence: CASSLGKRELVETQYF. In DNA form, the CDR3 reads TGCGCCAGCAGCTTGGGAAAGCGGGAGTTAGTAGAGACCCAGTACTTC. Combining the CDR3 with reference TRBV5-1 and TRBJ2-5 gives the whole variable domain KAGVTQTPRYLIKTRGQQVTLSCSPISGHRSVSWYQQTPGQGLQFLFEYFSETQRNKGNFPGRFSGRQFSNSRSEMNVSTLELGDSALYLCASSLGKRELVETQYFGPGTRLLVL.

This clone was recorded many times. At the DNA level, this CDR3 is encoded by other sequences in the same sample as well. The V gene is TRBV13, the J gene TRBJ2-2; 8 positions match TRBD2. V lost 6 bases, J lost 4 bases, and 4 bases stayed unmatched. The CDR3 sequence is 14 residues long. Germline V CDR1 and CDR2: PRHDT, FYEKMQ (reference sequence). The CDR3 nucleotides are TGTGCCAGCAGAGCGGGAGCCAGCACCGGGGAGCTGTTTTTT. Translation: CASRAGASTGELFF.

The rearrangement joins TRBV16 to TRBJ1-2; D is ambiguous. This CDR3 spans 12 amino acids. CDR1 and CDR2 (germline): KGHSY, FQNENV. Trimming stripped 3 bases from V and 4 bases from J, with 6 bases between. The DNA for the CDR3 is TGTGCCAGCAGCCACCTGACCTATGGCTACACCTTC. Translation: CASSHLTYGYTF.